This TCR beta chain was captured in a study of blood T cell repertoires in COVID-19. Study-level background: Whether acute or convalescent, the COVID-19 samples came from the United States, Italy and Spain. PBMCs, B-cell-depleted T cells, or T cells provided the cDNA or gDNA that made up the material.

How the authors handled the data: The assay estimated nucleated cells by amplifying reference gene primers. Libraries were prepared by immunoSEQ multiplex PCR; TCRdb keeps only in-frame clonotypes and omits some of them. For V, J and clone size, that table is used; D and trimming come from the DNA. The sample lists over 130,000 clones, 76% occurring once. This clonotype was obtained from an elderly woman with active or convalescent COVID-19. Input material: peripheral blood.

The CDR3 protein is CASSSRDGGRSTDTQYF. The CDR3 DNA reads TGTGCCAGCAGTTCGAGAGACGGGGGGCGGAGCACAGATACGCAGTATTTT. The V gene is TRBV27, the J gene TRBJ2-3; weak D call: TRBD2 (7 bases). Per the germline V gene, CDR1 is MNHEY and CDR2 is SMNVEV (reference sequence). The CDR3 extends over 17 amino acids. Deletions cut 4 bases from V and 0 bases from J, with 17 bases between.